This TCR beta chain is drawn from a study of identical twins. Study findings and constraints: Abundant beta clonotypes from cord blood bore fewer insertions; memory repertoires lacked this pattern. Out-of-frame sharing of TCR alpha in monozygotic twins was underestimated by models.

This clonotype has a count of ten or more. Its antigen is unidentified. It was template switching that added a universal primer site, and there were unique molecular identifiers on the cDNA. Each CDR3 protein is one row after TCRdb ran MiXCR on the 5' RACE reads. The data contain hundreds of thousands of distinct CDR3 sequences, roughly 6% of them singletons. CDR3 length: 12 amino acids. V lost 6 bases to trimming and J lost 8 bases, with 13 bases between them. The clonotype originates from a man aged 18 to 29 in good health. This chain joins TRBV12-3 or TRBV12-4 and TRBJ1-2; D is unclear. Sequencing input: naive T cells sorted from blood. The DNA for the CDR3 is TGTGCCAGCAGCCAAGTTATAGGCGGCTACACCTTC. Amino acid sequence: CASSQVIGGYTF.